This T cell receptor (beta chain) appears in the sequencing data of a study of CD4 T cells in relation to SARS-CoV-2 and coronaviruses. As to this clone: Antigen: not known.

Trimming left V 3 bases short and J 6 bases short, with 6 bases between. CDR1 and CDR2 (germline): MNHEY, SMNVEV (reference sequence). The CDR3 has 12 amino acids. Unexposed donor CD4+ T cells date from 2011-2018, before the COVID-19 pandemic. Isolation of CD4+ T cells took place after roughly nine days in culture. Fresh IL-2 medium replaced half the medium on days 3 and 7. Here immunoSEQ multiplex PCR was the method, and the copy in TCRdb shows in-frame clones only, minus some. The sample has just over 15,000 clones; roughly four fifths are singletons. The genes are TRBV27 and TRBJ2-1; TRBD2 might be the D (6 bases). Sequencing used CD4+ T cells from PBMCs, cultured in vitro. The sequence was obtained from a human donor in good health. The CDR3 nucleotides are TGTGCCAGCAGTTTCGGGGGCAATGAGCAGTTCTTC. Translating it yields CASSFGGNEQFF.